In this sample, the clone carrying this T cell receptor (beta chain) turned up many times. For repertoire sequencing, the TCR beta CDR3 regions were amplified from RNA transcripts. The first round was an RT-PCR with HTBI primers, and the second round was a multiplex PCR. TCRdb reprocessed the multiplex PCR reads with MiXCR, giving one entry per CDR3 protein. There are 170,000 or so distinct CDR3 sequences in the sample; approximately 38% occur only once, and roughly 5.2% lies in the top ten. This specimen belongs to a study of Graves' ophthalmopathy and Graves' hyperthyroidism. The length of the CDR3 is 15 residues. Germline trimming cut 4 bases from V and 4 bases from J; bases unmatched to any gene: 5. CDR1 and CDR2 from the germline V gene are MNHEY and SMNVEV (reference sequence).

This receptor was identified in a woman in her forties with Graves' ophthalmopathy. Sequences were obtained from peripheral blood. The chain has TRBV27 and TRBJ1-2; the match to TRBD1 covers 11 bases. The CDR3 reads CASSSGQGALYGYTF. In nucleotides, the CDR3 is TGTGCCAGCAGTTCCGGACAGGGGGCTCTCTATGGCTACACCTTC.